This T cell receptor (beta chain) was found in a study of sequential checkpoint blockade in melanoma. Study at large: First-line arms were nivolumab then ipilimumab, or the reverse, randomized 1:1. Maintenance nivolumab came after either treatment sequence.

Stated treatment: randomized to nivolumab then ipilimumab (arm A) or the reverse (arm B). Live CD3+CD8+ CD19− CD56− cells were sorted from PBMCs. This table comes from immunoSEQ multiplex PCR, and its TCRdb copy is limited to in-frame clones, with some not included. The sample has about 29,000 clones, roughly 73% seen once. V was cut by 3 bases and J by 5 bases, with 6 bases left in between. The V gene's germline CDR1 is SGHDT and CDR2 YYEEEE. This CDR3 contains 11 residues. The chain joins TRBV5-6 to TRBJ2-7; D uncertain. The input for sequencing was CD8+ T cells sorted from blood (inferred from file names), taken from a patient given nivolumab and ipilimumab in sequence. This TCR was recovered from a human donor with melanoma. Here the CDR3 reads CASSSYHEQYF. The DNA for the CDR3 is TGTGCCAGCAGCTCCTACCACGAGCAGTACTTC.